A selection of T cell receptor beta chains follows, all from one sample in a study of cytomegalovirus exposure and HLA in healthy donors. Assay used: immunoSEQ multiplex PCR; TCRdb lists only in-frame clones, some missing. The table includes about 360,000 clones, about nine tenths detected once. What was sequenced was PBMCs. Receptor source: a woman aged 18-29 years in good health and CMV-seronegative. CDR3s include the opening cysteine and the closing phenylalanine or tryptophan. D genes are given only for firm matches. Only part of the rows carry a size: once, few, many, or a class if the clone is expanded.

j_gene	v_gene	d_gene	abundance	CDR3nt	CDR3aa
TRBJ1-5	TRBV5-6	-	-	TGTGCCAGCAGCAGGGGAGGTGGCGATCAGCCCCAGCATTTT	CASSRGGGDQPQHF
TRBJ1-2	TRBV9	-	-	TGTGCCAGCAGCGTTGGGGCGACGGGAGGACCGCAAGGCTACACCTTC	CASSVGATGGPQGYTF
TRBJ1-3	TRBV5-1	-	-	TGCGCCAGCAGCTCCTCACCGAGCTCTGGAAACACCATATATTTT	CASSSSPSSGNTIYF
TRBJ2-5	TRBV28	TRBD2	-	TGTGCCAGCAGTCGAAGCGGGGGTCGCGGGGAGACCCAGTACTTC	CASSRSGGRGETQYF
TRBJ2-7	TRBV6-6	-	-	TGTGCCAGCAGGCCGGAGGGGCCCTCCTACGAGCAGTACTTC	CASRPEGPSYEQYF
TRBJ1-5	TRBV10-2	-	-	TGCGCCAGCAGTTCACAGGGCGGACAGCCCCAGCATTTT	CASSSQGGQPQHF
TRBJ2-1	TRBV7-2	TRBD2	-	TGTGCCAGCAGCCTAGTTAGGCTAGCGGGCTACGAACAGTACAATGAGCAGTTCTTC	CASSLVRLAGYEQYNEQFF
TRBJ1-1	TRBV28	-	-	TGTGCCAGCAGTGTGCCGGGGATGAACACTGAAGCTTTCTTT	CASSVPGMNTEAFF
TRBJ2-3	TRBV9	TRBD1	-	TGTGCCAGCAGCCCGCGCGGGACAGGGACTAGCACAGATACGCAGTATTTT	CASSPRGTGTSTDTQYF
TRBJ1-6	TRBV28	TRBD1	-	TGTGCCAGCCGGACAGGCGGCTCACCCCTCCACTTT	CASRTGGSPLHF
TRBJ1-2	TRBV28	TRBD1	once	TGTGCCAGCGGACAGGCGAACTATGGCTACACCTTC	CASGQANYGYTF
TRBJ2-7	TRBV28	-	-	TGTGCCAGCAGCACTGATTCCTACGAGCAGTACTTC	CASSTDSYEQYF
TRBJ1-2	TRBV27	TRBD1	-	TGTGCCAGCAGTCTCGCTGGGACAGGGGATCACTATGGCTACACCTTC	CASSLAGTGDHYGYTF
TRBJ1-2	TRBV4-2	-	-	TGTGCCAGCAGCCGGGAGGGGGTGGGTGGCTACACCTTC	CASSREGVGGYTF
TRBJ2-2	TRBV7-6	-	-	TGTGCCAGCAGCTCAGAACCCGAAACCGGGGAGCTGTTTTTT	CASSSEPETGELFF
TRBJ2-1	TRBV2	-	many	TGTGCCGGGGAGGGGGGTCCAACAAGCGCGAGCGATGAGCAGTTCTTC	CAGEGGPTSASDEQFF
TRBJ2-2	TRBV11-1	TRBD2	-	TGTGCCAGCAGCTTAGAGGGGACTAGCTTCGCCGGGGAGCTGTTTTTT	CASSLEGTSFAGELFF
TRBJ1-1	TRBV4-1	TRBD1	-	TGCGCCAGCAGCCCTTACACCTCGACAGGGGCTTCGAACACTGAAGCTTTCTTT	CASSPYTSTGASNTEAFF
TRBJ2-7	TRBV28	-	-	TGTGCCAGCAGTTTGGGTGACCGGAGGGCTGAATTC	CASSLGDRRAEF
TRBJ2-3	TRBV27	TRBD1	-	TGTGCCAGCAGGAAGGGACAGGGGAGCACAGATACGCAGTATTTT	CASRKGQGSTDTQYF
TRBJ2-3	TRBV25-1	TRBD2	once	TGTGCCAGCAGTGCCGGACTAGGCACAGATACGCAGTATTTT	CASSAGLGTDTQYF
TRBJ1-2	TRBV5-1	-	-	TGCGCCAGCAGCTTGACAGGCCAGGGCTACACCTTC	CASSLTGQGYTF
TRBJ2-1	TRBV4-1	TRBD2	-	TGCGCCAGCAGCCAAGATCCAGGACTAGCGGGCTCGGAGCAGTTCTTC	CASSQDPGLAGSEQFF
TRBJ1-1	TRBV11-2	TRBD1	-	TGTGCCAGCAGCTCGGGACAGGGGATGAACACTGAAGCTTTCTTT	CASSSGQGMNTEAFF
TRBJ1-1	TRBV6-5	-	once	TGTGCCAGCAGTTACTCGAAGCTCCCCCGAGACACTGAAGCTTTCTTT	CASSYSKLPRDTEAFF
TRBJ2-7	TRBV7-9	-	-	TGTGCCAGCAGCTTATTTTCCGGCTACGAGCAGTACTTC	CASSLFSGYEQYF
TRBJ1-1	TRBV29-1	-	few	TGCAGCGTCACAGTGTTCACTGAAGCTTTCTTT	CSVTVFTEAFF
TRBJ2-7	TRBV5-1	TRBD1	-	TGCGCCAGCAGCGCTAATGCGGGACAGGGACTATACGAGCAGTACTTC	CASSANAGQGLYEQYF
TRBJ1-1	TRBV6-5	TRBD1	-	TGTGCCAGCAGTTACTACCAGGGGGCCAGGAACACTGAAGCTTTCTTT	CASSYYQGARNTEAFF
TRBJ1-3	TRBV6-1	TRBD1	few	TGTGCCAGCAGTGGGACAGGGTCTTTCCCTGGAAACACCATATATTTT	CASSGTGSFPGNTIYF
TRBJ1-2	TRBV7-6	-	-	TGTGCCAGCAGCCCCTTGACGGGGAACTATGGCTACACCTTC	CASSPLTGNYGYTF
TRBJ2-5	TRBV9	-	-	TGTGCCAGCAGCCAGACGCCCGGGGAGACCCAGTACTTC	CASSQTPGETQYF
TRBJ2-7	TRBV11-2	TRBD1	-	TGTGCCAGCAGCTTAGATCGGGACAGGGGCTACGAGCAGTACTTC	CASSLDRDRGYEQYF
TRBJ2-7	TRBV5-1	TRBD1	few	TGCGCCAGCAGCTCATTATATAATATCCGGGACAGGACGGGCGAGCAGTACTTC	CASSSLYNIRDRTGEQYF
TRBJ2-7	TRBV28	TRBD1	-	TGTGCCGCCTCCGGGACAGGGGGCGTAGTCGACGAGCAGTACTTC	CAASGTGGVVDEQYF
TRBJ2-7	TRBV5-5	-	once	TGTGCCAGCAGCTTGAGGGACACCTACGAGCAGTACTTC	CASSLRDTYEQYF
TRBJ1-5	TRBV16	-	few	TGTGCCAGCAGCCAATACACGGGGTACAATCAGCCCCAGCATTTT	CASSQYTGYNQPQHF
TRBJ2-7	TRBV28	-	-	TGTGCCAGCAGCCTACAGTCCTACGAGCAGTACTTC	CASSLQSYEQYF
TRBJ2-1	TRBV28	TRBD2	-	TGTGCCAGCAGAAGTCTAGCGGGGGGGTGGAATGAGCAGTTCTTC	CASRSLAGGWNEQFF
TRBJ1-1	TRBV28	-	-	TGTGCCAGCATGGGGGGGGTATCTGAAGCTTTCTTT	CASMGGVSEAFF
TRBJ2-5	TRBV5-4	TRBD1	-	TGTGCCAGCAGCCTTAGCGCTCCGGGACAGGAGTACTTC	CASSLSAPGQEYF
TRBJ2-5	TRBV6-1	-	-	TGTGCCAGCAGGCCCCCGGGATTCCGGGCAAAGACCCAGTACTTC	CASRPPGFRAKTQYF
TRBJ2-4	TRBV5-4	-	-	TGTGCCAGCACCGGGGGAGGCGAAAACATTCAGTACTTC	CASTGGGENIQYF
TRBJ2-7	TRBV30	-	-	TGTGCCTGGGGCGGCTACTCCTACGAGCAGTACTTC	CAWGGYSYEQYF
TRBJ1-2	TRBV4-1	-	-	TGCGCCAGCCACGGGGGGCAGTACTTTAATGGCTACACCTTC	CASHGGQYFNGYTF
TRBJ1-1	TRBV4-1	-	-	TGCGCCAGCAGCCAAGAAGAGTTAACAGGGCGAACTGAAGCTTTCTTT	CASSQEELTGRTEAFF
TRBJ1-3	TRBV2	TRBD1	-	TGTGCCAGCAGTGAAGAGGGACAGACCATATACTCTGGAAACACCATATATTTT	CASSEEGQTIYSGNTIYF
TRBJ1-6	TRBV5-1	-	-	TGCGCCAGCAGCAGCCAACCTCAGGGCTCCTATAATTCACCCCTCCACTTT	CASSSQPQGSYNSPLHF
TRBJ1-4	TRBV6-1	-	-	TGTGCCAGCAGAGACCCGGGAAGAGGACTCGAAAAACTGTTTTTT	CASRDPGRGLEKLFF
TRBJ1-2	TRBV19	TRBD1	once	TGTGCCAGTAACCCAACGGGGGACAGGGGCTACTATGGCTACACCTTC	CASNPTGDRGYYGYTF
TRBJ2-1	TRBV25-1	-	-	TGTGCCAGCAGTGAAGAAGCCCTCAGGGATTCCTACAATGAGCAGTTCTTC	CASSEEALRDSYNEQFF
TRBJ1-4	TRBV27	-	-	TGTGCCAGCAGTTCCCTCTCCAGGGCAGCTAATGAAAAACTGTTTTTT	CASSSLSRAANEKLFF